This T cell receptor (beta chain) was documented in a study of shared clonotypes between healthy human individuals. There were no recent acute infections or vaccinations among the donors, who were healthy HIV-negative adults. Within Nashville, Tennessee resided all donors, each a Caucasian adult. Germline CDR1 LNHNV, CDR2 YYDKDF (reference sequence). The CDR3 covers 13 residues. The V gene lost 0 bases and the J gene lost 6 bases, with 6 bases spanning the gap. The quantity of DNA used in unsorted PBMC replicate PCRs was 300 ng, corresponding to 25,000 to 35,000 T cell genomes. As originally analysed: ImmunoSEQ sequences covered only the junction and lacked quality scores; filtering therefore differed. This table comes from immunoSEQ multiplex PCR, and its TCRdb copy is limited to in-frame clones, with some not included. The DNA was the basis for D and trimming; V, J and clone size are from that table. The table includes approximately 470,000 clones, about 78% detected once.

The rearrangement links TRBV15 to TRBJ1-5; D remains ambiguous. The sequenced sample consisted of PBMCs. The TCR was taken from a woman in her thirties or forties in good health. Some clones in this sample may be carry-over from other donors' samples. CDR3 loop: CATSRDIGQPQHF. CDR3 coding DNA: TGTGCCACCAGCAGAGATATAGGTCAGCCCCAGCATTTT. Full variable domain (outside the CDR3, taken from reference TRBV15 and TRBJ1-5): DAMVIQNPRYQVTQFGKPVTLSCSQTLNHNVMYWYQQKSSQAPKLLFHYYDKDFNNEADTPDNFQSRRPNTSFCFLDIRSPGLGDTAMYLCATSRDIGQPQHFGDGTRLSIL.